This TCR beta chain was retrieved from a study of OX40 agonist ivuxolimab in advanced cancers. Study-wide background: Patients in the trial were receiving intravenous ivuxolimab every 2 weeks, at doses of 0.01 to 10 mg/kg. Treatment received earlier with anti-PD-1, anti-PD-L1 or anti-CTLA-4 agents was allowed, and under 50% had some. Study outcomes and limitations: In the 0.1 to 3.0 mg/kg range, CD4+ and CD8+ blood T cells had expanded clonally by week 6.

A word on this clone: Its cognate antigen is unknown.

Using immunoSEQ multiplex PCR, the repertoire was profiled, and TCRdb retains in-frame clones only, with some absent. The repertoire includes fewer than 70,000 clones, roughly four fifths of them detected once, and over 2% sits in the top ten. Germline V gene sequence: CDR1 LNHDA, CDR2 SQIVND (reference sequence). CDR3 length: 16 amino acids. V was cut by 6 bases and J by 8 bases, with 25 bases left in between. Sequencing was performed on CD4+ or CD8+ T cells sorted from blood, taken in a trial of the OX40 agonist ivuxolimab. The origin of this receptor is an adult with an advanced solid tumor such as melanoma, head and neck, liver or kidney cancer. This chain joins TRBV19 and TRBJ1-2, with D perhaps TRBD1 (5 bases). The CDR3 sequence: CASSPPRWDAETGYTF. CDR3 nucleotides: TGTGCCAGTAGCCCCCCCCGGTGGGACGCAGAAACCGGCTACACCTTC.